This T cell receptor beta chain originates from a study of CD8 T cells in Susac syndrome. The CDR3 contains 11 residues. V was clipped by 6 bases and J by 4 bases, with 4 bases between them. Germline V lookup: CDR1 SGDLS, CDR2 YYNGEE. Sequencing of TCR beta was undertaken in CD8+ and CD4+ T cells derived from blood. A quantity of about 0.5 to 1 ug RNA underwent reverse transcription using random hexamers. Via MiXCR, TCRdb re-called the immunoSEQ multiplex PCR reads, giving one row per CDR3 protein. The sample records about 180,000 distinct CDR3 sequences, 90% to 95% being singletons. The chain employs TRBV9 and TRBJ2-2; D unclear. The clonotype originates from a human donor with multiple sclerosis. The sample consisted of CD8+ T cells from PBMCs. CDR3 coding DNA: TGTGCCAGCACCACCACCGGGGAGCTGTTTTTT. This codes for CASTTTGELFF. The full variable domain, completed using reference TRBV9 and TRBJ2-2, is DSGVTQTPKHLITATGQRVTLRCSPRSGDLSVYWYQQSLDQGLQFLIQYYNGEERAKGNILERFSAQQFPDLHSELNLSSLELGDSALYFCASTTTGELFFGEGSRLTVL.